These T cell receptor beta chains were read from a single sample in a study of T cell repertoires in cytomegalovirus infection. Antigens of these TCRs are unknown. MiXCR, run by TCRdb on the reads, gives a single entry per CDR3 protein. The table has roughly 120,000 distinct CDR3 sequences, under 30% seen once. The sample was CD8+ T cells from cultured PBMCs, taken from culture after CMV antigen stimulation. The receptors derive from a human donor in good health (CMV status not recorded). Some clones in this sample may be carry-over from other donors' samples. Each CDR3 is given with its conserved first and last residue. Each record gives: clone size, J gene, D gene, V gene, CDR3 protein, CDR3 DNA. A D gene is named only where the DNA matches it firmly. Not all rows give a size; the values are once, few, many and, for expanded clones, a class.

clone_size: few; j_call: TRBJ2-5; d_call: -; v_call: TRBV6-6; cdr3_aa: CVCHRTASWETQYF; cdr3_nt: TGTGTCTGCCACCGGACAGCCAGCTGGGAGACCCAGTACTTC
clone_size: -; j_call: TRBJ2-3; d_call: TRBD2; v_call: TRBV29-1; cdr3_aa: CSLTPREKDTQYF; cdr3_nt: TGCAGCCTGACTCCGCGGGAGAAAGATACGCAGTATTTT
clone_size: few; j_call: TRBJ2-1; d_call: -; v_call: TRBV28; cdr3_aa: CASSYGGGGDYNEQFF; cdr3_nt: TGTGCCAGCAGTTATGGAGGGGGGGGGGATTACAATGAGCAGTTCTTC
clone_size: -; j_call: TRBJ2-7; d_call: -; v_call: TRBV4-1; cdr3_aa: CASSHPPTGPLYEQYF; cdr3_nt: TGCGCCAGCAGCCATCCCCCTACAGGGCCTCTCTACGAGCAGTACTTC
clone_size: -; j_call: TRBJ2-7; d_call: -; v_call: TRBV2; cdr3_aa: CASSEAGVAYEQYF; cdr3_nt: TGTGCCAGCAGTGAAGCCGGGGTAGCCTACGAGCAGTACTTC
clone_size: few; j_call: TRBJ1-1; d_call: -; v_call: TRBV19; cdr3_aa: CASSIVGGSEAFF; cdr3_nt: TGTGCCAGTAGTATAGTGGGGGGCTCTGAAGCTTTCTTT
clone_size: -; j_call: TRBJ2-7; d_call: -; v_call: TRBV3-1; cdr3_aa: CASSPAPGSYEQYF; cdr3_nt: TGTGCCAGCAGCCCCGCCCCCGGCTCCTACGAGCAGTACTTC
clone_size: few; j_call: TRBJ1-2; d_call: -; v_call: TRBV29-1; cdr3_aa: CSVERGDTRGYTF; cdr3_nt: TGCAGCGTTGAGAGGGGAGACACCCGGGGCTACACCTTC
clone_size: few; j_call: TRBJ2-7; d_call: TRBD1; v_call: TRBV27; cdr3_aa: CASSFGTGGMEQYF; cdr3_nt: TGTGCCAGCAGTTTCGGGACAGGGGGCATGGAGCAGTACTTC
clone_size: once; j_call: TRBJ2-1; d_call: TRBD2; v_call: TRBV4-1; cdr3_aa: CASSDYSGGPHNEQFF; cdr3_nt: TGCGCCAGCAGCGATTACTCGGGGGGGCCTCACAATGAGCAGTTCTTC
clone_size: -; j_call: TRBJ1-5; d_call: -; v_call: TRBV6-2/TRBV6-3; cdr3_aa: CASSYGGYSNQPQHF; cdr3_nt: TGTGCCAGCAGTTACGGGGGGTATAGCAATCAGCCCCAGCATTTT
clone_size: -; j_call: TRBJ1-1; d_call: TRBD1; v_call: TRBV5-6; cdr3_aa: CASSWGQVTTEAFF; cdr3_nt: TGTGCCAGCAGCTGGGGACAGGTTACCACTGAAGCTTTCTTT
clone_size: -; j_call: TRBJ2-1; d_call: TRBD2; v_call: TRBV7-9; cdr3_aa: CASSLGMTGGNNEQFF; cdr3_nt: TGTGCCAGCAGCTTAGGGATGACGGGGGGGAACAATGAGCAGTTCTTC
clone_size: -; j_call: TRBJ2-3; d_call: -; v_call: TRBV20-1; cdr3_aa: CSARKERRSTDTQYF; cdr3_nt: TGCAGTGCTCGGAAGGAAAGACGGAGCACAGATACGCAGTATTTT
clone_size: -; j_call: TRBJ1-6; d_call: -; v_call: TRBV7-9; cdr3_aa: CASSLGLITLPRGDSPLHF; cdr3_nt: TGTGCCAGCAGCTTAGGCCTGATCACCCTCCCCCGCGGGGATTCACCCCTCCACTTT
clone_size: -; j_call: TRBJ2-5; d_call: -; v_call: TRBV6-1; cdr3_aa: CASSGLTEETQYF; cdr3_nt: TGTGCCAGCAGTGGACTGACCGAAGAGACCCAGTACTTC
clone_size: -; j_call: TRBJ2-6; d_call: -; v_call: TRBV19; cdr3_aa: CASRYTSGANVLTF; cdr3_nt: TGTGCCAGTAGATACACCTCTGGGGCCAACGTCCTGACTTTC
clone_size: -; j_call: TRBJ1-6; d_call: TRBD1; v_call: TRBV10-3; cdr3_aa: CAISLRDRGSNSPLHF; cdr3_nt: TGTGCCATCAGTCTACGAGACAGGGGGTCCAATTCACCCCTCCACTTT
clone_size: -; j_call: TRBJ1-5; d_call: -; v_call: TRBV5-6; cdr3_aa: CASSFWTGLNQPQHF; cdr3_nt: TGTGCCAGCAGCTTCTGGACGGGCCTCAATCAGCCCCAGCATTTT
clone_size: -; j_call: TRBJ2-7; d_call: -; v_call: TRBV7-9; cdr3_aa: CASSRDVSYEQYF; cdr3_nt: TGTGCCAGCAGCCGGGACGTCTCCTACGAGCAGTACTTC
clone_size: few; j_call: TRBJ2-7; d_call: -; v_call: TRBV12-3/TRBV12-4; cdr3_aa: CASSPWRDYEQYF; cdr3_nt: TGTGCCAGCAGTCCGTGGAGGGACTACGAGCAGTACTTC
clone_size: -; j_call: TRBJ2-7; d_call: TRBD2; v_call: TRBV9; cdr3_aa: CASSPGGNSYEQYF; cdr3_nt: TGTGCCAGCAGCCCGGGAGGGAACTCCTACGAGCAGTACTTC
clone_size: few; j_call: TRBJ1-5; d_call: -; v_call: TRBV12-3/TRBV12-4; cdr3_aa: CASRADSNQPQHF; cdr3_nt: TGTGCCTCTCGGGCGGATAGCAATCAGCCCCAGCATTTT
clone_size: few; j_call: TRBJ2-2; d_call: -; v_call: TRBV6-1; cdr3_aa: CASSTGTYTGELFF; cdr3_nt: TGTGCCAGCAGTACGGGGACATACACCGGGGAGCTGTTTTTT
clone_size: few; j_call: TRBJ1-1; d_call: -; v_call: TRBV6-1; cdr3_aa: CASPPGGCSEAFF; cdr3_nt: TGTGCCAGCCCCCCCGGGGGTTGCTCTGAAGCTTTCTTT
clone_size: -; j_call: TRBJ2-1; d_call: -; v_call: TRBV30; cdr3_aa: CACYRGNEQFF; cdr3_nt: TGTGCCTGTTACAGAGGTAATGAGCAGTTCTTC
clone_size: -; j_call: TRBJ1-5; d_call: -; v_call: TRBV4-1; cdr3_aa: CASSQVVSVRNQPQHF; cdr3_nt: TGCGCCAGCAGCCAAGTTGTGTCAGTCAGGAATCAGCCCCAGCATTTT
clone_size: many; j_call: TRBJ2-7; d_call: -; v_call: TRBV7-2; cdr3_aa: CASSLEWGSSYEQYF; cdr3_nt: TGTGCCAGCAGCTTAGAGTGGGGGAGCTCCTACGAGCAGTACTTC
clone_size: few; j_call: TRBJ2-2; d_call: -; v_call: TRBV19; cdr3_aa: CASSRGGARTGELFF; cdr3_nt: TGTGCCAGTAGTAGGGGGGGGGCCCGCACCGGGGAGCTGTTTTTT
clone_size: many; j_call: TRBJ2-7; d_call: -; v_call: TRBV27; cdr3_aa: CASSLSAGGSTYEQYF; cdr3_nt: TGTGCCAGCAGTTTATCAGCGGGCGGAAGTACCTACGAGCAGTACTTC
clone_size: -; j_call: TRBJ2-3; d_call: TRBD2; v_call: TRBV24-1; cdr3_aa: CATSDTSSGGSTQYF; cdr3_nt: TGTGCCACCAGTGATACCTCTAGCGGGGGGTCGACGCAGTATTTT
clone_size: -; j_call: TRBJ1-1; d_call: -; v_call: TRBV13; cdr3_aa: CASSYGLTAAEAFF; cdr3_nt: TGTGCCAGCAGCTACGGACTTACGGCGGCTGAAGCTTTCTTT
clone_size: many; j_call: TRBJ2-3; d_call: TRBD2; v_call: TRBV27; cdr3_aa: CASSFRGLAGHTDTQYF; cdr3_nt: TGTGCCAGCAGTTTCCGCGGACTAGCGGGGCACACAGATACGCAGTATTTT
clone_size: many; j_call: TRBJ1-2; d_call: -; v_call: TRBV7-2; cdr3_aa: CASSLGEDSSRLYYGYTF; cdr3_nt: TGTGCCAGCAGCCTAGGGGAGGACAGCTCCCGGCTTTACTATGGCTACACCTTC
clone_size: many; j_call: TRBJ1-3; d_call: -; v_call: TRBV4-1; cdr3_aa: CASSQYYGNTIYF; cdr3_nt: TGCGCCAGCAGCCAATACTACGGAAACACCATATATTTT
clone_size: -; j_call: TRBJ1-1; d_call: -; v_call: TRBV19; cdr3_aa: CASSSYGGWTEAFF; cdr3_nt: TGTGCCAGTAGTTCGTATGGAGGGTGGACTGAAGCTTTCTTT
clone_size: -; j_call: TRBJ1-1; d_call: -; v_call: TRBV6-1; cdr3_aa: CASSYGREAFF; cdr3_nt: TGTGCCAGCAGTTACGGCCGGGAAGCTTTCTTT
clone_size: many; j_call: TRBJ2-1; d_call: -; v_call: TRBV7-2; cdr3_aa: CASSPLGRAIYNEQFF; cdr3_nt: TGTGCCAGCAGCCCCCTGGGCAGGGCCATCTACAATGAGCAGTTCTTC
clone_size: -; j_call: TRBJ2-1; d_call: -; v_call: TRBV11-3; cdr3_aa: CASSSLPWDEQFF; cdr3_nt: TGTGCCAGCAGCTCCCTACCCTGGGATGAGCAGTTCTTC
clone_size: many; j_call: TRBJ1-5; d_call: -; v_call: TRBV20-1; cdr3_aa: CSARDRLGQGGIPNGPQHF; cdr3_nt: TGCAGTGCTAGAGACCGTTTGGGCCAGGGTGGGATCCCTAATGGGCCCCAGCATTTT